This T cell receptor beta chain was recovered during a study of blood T cell repertoires in COVID-19. Study in general: Specimens from acute and convalescent COVID-19 originated in the United States, Italy and Spain.

Profiling relied on immunoSEQ multiplex PCR, and the TCRdb table lists in-frame clones only, not all of them. The top ten hold 9.8% of the sample, which has fewer than 20,000 clones, about 88% seen once. Germline V gene data show CDR1 as SGHVS and CDR2 as FQNEAQ. CDR3 length equals 14 residues. V was clipped by 5 bases and J by 8 bases; unmatched bases: 8. The chain recombines TRBV7-8 with TRBJ1-4; TRBD1 agrees at 7 bases. The TCR was taken from a man aged 40-50 years with active COVID-19. The specimen sequenced was peripheral blood. CDR3 sequence: CASSADRFSEKLFF. The CDR3 DNA reads as TGTGCCAGCAGCGCGGACAGGTTCAGCGAAAAACTGTTTTTT.